This paragraph covers one TCR beta chain sequence. This clone was counted between two and nine times. Its binding antigen is unknown. No much larger clone is present one base from it, and per-base qualities are unavailable. The sample is drawn from a study of beta chain features in type 1 diabetes (dated by TCRdb to about 2018). In terms of the full investigation: Mean age, gender distribution, total cell number and subset yield were not different between patients and healthy donors. A total of about 100,000,000 sorted cells were examined across all samples, and RNA yield correlated strongly with the number of cells per subset. In the study, recently diagnosed type 1 diabetes patients and matched healthy donors were compared on the TCRB repertoires of their sorted circulating CD4+ T cell subsets. Regulatory and stem cell-like memory subsets were isolated from only 8 patients and roughly eight healthy donors, whereas naive and central memory subsets came from all 28 donors.

The entire amount of isolated RNA was reverse transcribed using the High Capacity cDNA Reverse Transcription Kit, so the sequenced TCRB transcripts were expressed ones. Deep immunoSEQ sequencing was applied to naive, central memory and regulatory T cell samples, giving an average of approximately 3.8 million total reads per sample. After sorted cells were lysed in RLT buffer, RNA was extracted with DNase-treated RNeasy Micro or Mini kits, with the choice depending on cell number. Each cell subset was processed separately to prevent cross-contamination, with patient and healthy donor samples processed together. The immunoSEQ multiplex PCR was used to amplify TCRB sequences from cDNA, yielding 87-bp fragments that span the CDR3 region. Sequencing of the amplicons was performed on the Illumina HiSeq platform. Processing in the source paper ran as follows. Synthetic template baselines were used to correct PCR bias computationally, reads within Hamming distance 2 were collapsed together, and singletons that could not be merged were discarded. Reads were aligned against IMGT to assign V, D and J genes, CDR3 length and insertions or deletions at six rearrangement sites. Within each subset, clonotype counts were normalized to sorted cell number, and only after that were true diversity and Gini coefficients computed with the tcR R package. Repertoire sharing was quantified using the overlap coefficient calculated on TCRB nucleotide sequences. Sourced from immuneACCESS, this table was stored by TCRdb with only in-frame sequences that have V and J called. A share of the clones is absent; for the studies checked, an unresolved V gene accounts for under half, and the remainder has no known explanation. For V, J and clone size, that table is used; D and trimming come from the DNA. The sample contains some 140,000 clones, around a tenth of them found a single time. The ten largest clones capture 0.68% of the sample.

The paper as a whole reports these results and caveats: In all four CD4+ subsets, TCRB CDR3 length was moderately but significantly shorter in type 1 diabetes patients. Shorter templates might be favored by PCR, yet because patient and control samples were amplified and corrected together, any such skew would affect both groups equally. At VDJ recombination sites, type 1 diabetes patients had fewer insertions and more deleted nucleotides, which implies abnormalities in thymic rearrangement. Because the HLA sub-analyses included only small numbers of individuals, any influence of HLA type on TCRB rearrangement was left unresolved. The naive, central memory and regulatory TCRB repertoires appeared to resemble one another more closely among patients than among healthy donors. Sequencing cDNA rather than genomic DNA could over-represent highly expressing activated cells, although activation and CD3 levels did not differ between groups.

Each donor gave one peripheral blood draw, averaging roughly 120 mL, which was collected into heparinised tubes. A BD FACSAria II was used to sort naive, central memory, regulatory and stem cell-like memory CD4+ T cells with a panel that included CD45RO, CCR7, CD25, CD127, CD95 and CD27. All sorted populations exceeded 95% purity. Right away, PBMCs were isolated by Lymphoprep density gradient centrifugation and were stained directly, with no culture step. To minimize batch effects, samples were stained and sorted in pairs, one healthy donor with one patient per experiment. The germline V and J ends show losses of 4 bases and 4 bases respectively, and no gene match explains 8 bases of the junction. The CDR3 sequence holds 15 residues, the cysteine and phenylalanine included. Only CDR3 DNA remains: 45 bases, in frame from the first base. Based on the germline V gene, the CDR1 and CDR2 sequences are SGHRS and YFSETQ.

The rearrangement joined TRBV5-1 to TRBJ2-5, and TRBD2 matches 9 of the central bases. The sequence was collected from a man between 18 and 29 years old in good health. The sample comprised central memory CD4+ T cells from blood. CDR3 region: CASSKGLAEGETQYF. The DNA is as follows: TGCGCCAGCAGCAAGGGACTAGCAGAAGGAGAGACCCAGTACTTC.